The 19 T cell receptor beta chains below were found in one sample sequenced in a study of cytomegalovirus exposure and HLA in healthy donors. With 60 Vbeta and 13 Jbeta primers, the PCR was carried out. Sequencing was performed with immunoSEQ multiplex PCR; in TCRdb, only in-frame clones are kept and a portion is missing. The sample includes around 160,000 clones, 60% to 85% of them seen just once. The sample comprised PBMCs. These receptors all stem from a man aged 40-49 years in good health and CMV-seropositive.

The V call is TRBV6-1, the J call TRBJ1-1, with 7 bases identical to TRBD1. The CDR3 is 13 amino acids. J was trimmed by 0 bases and V by 6 bases; bases with no gene match: 1. Per germline, CDR1 MNHNS and CDR2 SASEGT. The CDR3 region is CASRGQLNTEAFF. CDR3 coding DNA: TGTGCCAGCAGGGGACAGTTGAACACTGAAGCTTTCTTT.

As to this clone: This specimen includes other DNA sequences encoding the same CDR3. This sequence joins TRBV6-4 and TRBJ2-1; 7 nucleotides align to TRBD2. This CDR3 has 13 residues. Trimming cost V 6 bases and J 6 bases; bases outside gene matches: 5. Looked up from germline, CDR1 is MRHNA and CDR2 is SNTAGT. Here the CDR3 reads CASSQREGNEQFF. For the CDR3, the DNA is TGTGCCAGCAGCCAGCGGGAAGGCAATGAGCAGTTCTTC.

The J gene is TRBJ2-7, the V gene TRBV10-3, with TRBD1 matching over 9 bases. With 0 bases clipped from V and 2 bases from J, the junction kept 5 bases outside the gene matches. The CDR3 runs to 16 residues. The germline CDR1 and CDR2 sequences are ENHRY and SYGVKD. DNA for the CDR3: TGTGCCATCAGTGAGTCGGACAGGGGCAGACCCTACGAGCAGTACTTC. Translated, it gives CAISESDRGRPYEQYF.

The chain has TRBV5-4 and TRBJ2-7; D gene unclear. CDR3 length equals 15 residues. Germline V CDR1 and CDR2: SGHNT, YYREEE (reference sequence). V lost 4 bases, J lost 0 bases, and 14 bases lay in between. CDR3 sequence (DNA): TGTGCCAGCAGCCCCGGTGGCGGAAGCTCCTACGAGCAGTACTTC. It encodes CASSPGGGSSYEQYF.

This clone was seen only a few times. This chain connects TRBV18 to TRBJ2-1; a weak D match, TRBD2 (6 bases). Trimming stripped 3 bases from V and 4 bases from J, with 10 bases between. This CDR3 region has 14 residues. Germline loops: CDR1 KGHSH, CDR2 LQKENI. CDR3 residues: CASSPWAGYNEQFF. The CDR3, as DNA: TGTGCCAGCTCACCTTGGGCGGGGTACAATGAGCAGTTCTTC.

The chain carries TRBV19 and TRBJ1-1, with TRBD1 matching 9 bases. Per the germline V gene, CDR1 is LNHDA and CDR2 is SQIVND (reference sequence). The CDR3 is 15 amino acids. Trimming took 2 bases from V and 5 from J; bases not matched to a gene: 6. The CDR3 protein is CASSIRTGAGTEAFF. In DNA, the CDR3 is TGTGCCAGTAGTATAAGGACAGGGGCTGGGACTGAAGCTTTCTTT.

On this clone itself: Its ends do not fully match the called genes, so a read error is possible. The V gene is TRBV7-9, the J gene TRBJ1-2; D call uncertain. The CDR3 sequence is 11 residues long. Germline V gene data show CDR1 as SEHNR and CDR2 as FQNEAQ (reference sequence). CDR3 bases: TGTTCCAGCACCGGGGACTATGGCTACACCTTC. Its protein product is CSSTGDYGYTF.

Details on this clone: Additional DNA sequences in this sample encode the identical CDR3. The J gene is TRBJ1-2, the V gene TRBV7-2; TRBD1 aligns across 7 bases. Germline CDR1 SGHTA, CDR2 FQGNSA. The CDR3 is 13 amino acids. V was clipped by 8 bases and J by 4 bases; unmatched bases: 7. The CDR3 region has the DNA TGTGCCAGCCAGACAGGGCCTGGCTATGGCTACACCTTC. As protein: CASQTGPGYGYTF.

This clone appeared a single time. The CDR3 nucleotides are TGTGCCAGCAGTTTAAGGACAGGGGGAACCGAAGCTTTCTTT. Translated: CASSLRTGGTEAFF. This chain joins TRBV28 and TRBJ1-1, with 10 bases matching TRBD1. The trim removed 2 bases at V and 8 bases at J, leaving 5 bases unmatched. Per the germline V gene, CDR1 is MDHEN and CDR2 is SYDVKM. The CDR3 loop spans 14 amino acids.

The gene calls are TRBV15 and TRBJ1-3; a possible D gene is TRBD1 (6 bases). The CDR3 length is 16 residues. Trimming took 4 bases from V and 2 from J, leaving 15 bases between them. Germline values: CDR1 LNHNV, CDR2 YYDKDF (reference sequence). CDR3 loop: CATSKGGAGAGNTIYF. The CDR3 nucleotides read TGTGCCACCAGCAAGGGGGGTGCGGGGGCTGGAAACACCATATATTTT.

The chain joins TRBV6-5 to TRBJ2-5; D is possibly TRBD1 (5 bases). Trimming removed 7 bases at V and 2 bases at J, with 14 bases between. The CDR3 covers 14 residues. Germline V gene sequence: CDR1 MNHEY, CDR2 SVGAGI. This CDR3 is CASTQLQDQETQYF. Written as DNA, the CDR3 is TGTGCCAGCACCCAATTACAGGATCAAGAGACCCAGTACTTC.

This clone has just one count. The V gene is TRBV2, the J gene TRBJ1-1; 9 bases line up with TRBD1. The length of the CDR3 is 16 residues. V was pared by 7 bases and J by 4 bases, with 13 bases of the junction left unmatched. CDR1 SNHLY and CDR2 FYNNEI come from the germline V gene. The DNA for the CDR3 is TGTGCCAGCACTCGGGACAGGGTGCCGCTGGGCACTGAAGCTTTCTTT. This translates into CASTRDRVPLGTEAFF. The full variable domain, completed using reference TRBV2 and TRBJ1-1, is EPEVTQTPSHQVTQMGQEVILRCVPISNHLYFYWYRQILGQKVEFLVSFYNNEISEKSEIFDDQFSVERPDGSNFTLKIRSTKLEDSAMYFCASTRDRVPLGTEAFFGQGTRLTVV.

The rearrangement joins TRBV6-5 to TRBJ2-5; D possibly corresponds to TRBD1 (6 bases). The DNA end is a closer match to TRBJ2-7, so the J assignment may be wrong. The CDR3 is made up of 13 amino acids. Germline lookup yields CDR1 MNHEY and CDR2 SVGAGI. The CDR3 region is CASSLDRTYEQYF. In DNA form, the CDR3 reads TGTGCCAGCAGTCTGGACAGAACCTACGAGCAGTACTTC.

V gene TRBV18 combines with J gene TRBJ2-1; 7 bases agree with TRBD2. Germline-derived CDR1 and CDR2 are KGHSH and LQKENI. The CDR3 is 16 amino acids. With 2 bases clipped from V and 0 bases from J, the junction kept 4 bases outside the gene matches. The CDR3 protein is CASSPIAGPSYNEQFF. The CDR3 DNA reads as TGTGCCAGCTCACCAATAGCGGGCCCCTCCTACAATGAGCAGTTCTTC.

As concerns this clone: Its ends do not fully match the called genes, so a read error is possible. The chain carries TRBV28 and TRBJ2-7, with 8 bases that match TRBD1. The CDR3 length is 13 residues. CDR1 MDHEN and CDR2 SYDVKM come from the germline V gene. The CDR3 coding sequence is TGTGCCAGCAGTTTGGACAGGGAGTACGGGCAGTACTTC. It specifies CASSLDREYGQYF.

The chain is built from TRBV7-9 and TRBJ2-3, with 7 bases fitting TRBD1. Germline V gene sequence: CDR1 SEHNR, CDR2 FQNEAQ (reference sequence). V trimming: 5 bases; J trimming: 3 bases; junction bases outside the gene matches: 8. The CDR3 is 15 residues long. The CDR3 DNA reads as TGTGCCAGCAGCCGGAAGGGGGCGCGTACAGATACGCAGTATTTT. Translated, it gives CASSRKGARTDTQYF.

V gene TRBV6-5 combines with J gene TRBJ2-7; a weak D match, TRBD2 (7 bases). The CDR3 totals 15 residues. V gave up 6 bases and J gave up 3 bases, with 18 bases separating them. Per the germline V gene, CDR1 is MNHEY and CDR2 is SVGAGI. CDR3 in DNA: TGTGCCAGCAGCACCCGCGGAGGGGGGGGCTACGAGCAGTACTTC. It is translated as CASSTRGGGGYEQYF.

The chain recombines TRBV5-1 with TRBJ2-2, with TRBD2 identical over 9 bases. Germline loops: CDR1 SGHRS, CDR2 YFSETQ. Trimming at V came to 2 bases and at J to 1 base, leaving 0 bases not matched to a gene. The CDR3 runs 15 residues. The CDR3, as DNA: TGCGCCAGCAGCTTTAGCGGGGGGAACACCGGGGAGCTGTTTTTT. As protein: CASSFSGGNTGELFF.

This clone showed up just once. The gene calls are TRBV29-1 and TRBJ2-7; TRBD1 matches at 7 bases. CDR1 and CDR2 (germline): SQVTM, ANQGSEA. With V trimmed by 1 base and J by 4 bases, 16 bases remained unmatched. CDR3 size: 17 residues. Here the CDR3 DNA reads TGCAGCGTTGAAGTCGAAGTACACAGGGGTGTCCGGTACGAGCAGTACTTC. Protein sequence: CSVEVEVHRGVRYEQYF.